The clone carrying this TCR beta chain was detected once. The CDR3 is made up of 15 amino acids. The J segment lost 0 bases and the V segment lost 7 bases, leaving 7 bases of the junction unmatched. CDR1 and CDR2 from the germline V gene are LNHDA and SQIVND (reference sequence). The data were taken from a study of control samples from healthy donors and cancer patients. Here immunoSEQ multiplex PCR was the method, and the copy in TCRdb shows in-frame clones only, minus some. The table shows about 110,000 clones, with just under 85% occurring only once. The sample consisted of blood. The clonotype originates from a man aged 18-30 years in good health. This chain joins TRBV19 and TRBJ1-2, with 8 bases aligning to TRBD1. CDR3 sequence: CASTSRDRSNYGYTF. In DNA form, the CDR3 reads TGTGCCAGTACCTCCCGGGACAGGTCTAACTATGGCTACACCTTC.